The next 15 T cell receptor beta chains were all read from a single sample in a study of shared clonotypes between healthy human individuals. CD45RO-negative, CCR7-positively selected cells formed the naive CD8 fraction, excluding terminally differentiated effector memory CD45RA+ cells. Assay: immunoSEQ multiplex PCR; the TCRdb copy retains only in-frame clones and omits some. The data contain approximately 810,000 clones, 90% to 95% of them singletons. Sample: naive CD8+ T cells sorted from blood. The receptors originated from a man aged 25-40 years in good health.

This chain connects TRBV10-2 to TRBJ2-1; the match to TRBD1 covers 9 bases. Germline loops: CDR1 WSHSY, CDR2 SAAADI. The CDR3 sequence is 15 residues long. After removal of 6 bases from V and 4 bases from J, the junction contained 7 bases not matched to a gene. CDR3 protein: CASRDDRGMYNEQFF. CDR3 nucleotide sequence: TGCGCCAGCAGGGACGACAGGGGGATGTACAATGAGCAGTTCTTC.

The CDR3 loop reads CASSHRTRRGGYTF. The DNA of the CDR3 is TGTGCCAGCAGCCACCGGACCCGTCGGGGGGGCTACACCTTC. This sequence joins TRBV14 and TRBJ1-2; weak D call: TRBD1 (5 bases). From germline, CDR1 is SGHDN and CDR2 FVKESK. There are 14 residues in the CDR3. V dropped 3 bases and J dropped 8 bases, with 16 bases sitting between them.

For the CDR3, the DNA is TGTGCCAGCAGTCTTTGGGGGAGCAGCACAGATACGCAGTATTTT. Translating gives CASSLWGSSTDTQYF. This chain uses TRBV6-5 with TRBJ2-3, with D perhaps matching TRBD1 or TRBD2 (5 bases each). Trimming took 5 bases from V and 0 from J, leaving 12 bases between them. CDR1 and CDR2 (germline): MNHEY, SVGAGI. This CDR3 contains 15 residues.

The chain has TRBV29-1 and TRBJ2-2, with a weak D call TRBD2 (7 bases). The CDR3 sequence is 14 residues long. Per the germline V gene, CDR1 is SQVTM and CDR2 is ANQGSEA. The V and J ends lost 4 bases and 3 bases respectively, with 12 bases between them. The CDR3 bases are TGCAGCGTTGTGGGGGGGGCCCACACCGGGGAGCTGTTTTTT. Protein: CSVVGGAHTGELFF.

This sequence joins TRBV6-1 and TRBJ2-7; D is uncertain. CDR3 size: 13 residues. CDR1 is MNHNS and CDR2 is SASEGT in the germline V gene. Trimming removed 2 bases at V and 5 bases at J, with 10 bases between. CDR3 loop: CASSELSPDEQYF. The CDR3, as DNA: TGTGCCAGCAGTGAACTTTCCCCTGACGAGCAGTACTTC.

The CDR3 DNA follows: TGCAGCGTTCTTCACAGGGGGCTTCGGTACAATGAGCAGTTCTTC. It codes for CSVLHRGLRYNEQFF. The chain carries TRBV29-1 and TRBJ2-1; 9 bases fit TRBD1. The ends lost 5 bases at V and 4 bases at J; junction bases unmatched: 9. The germline CDR1 and CDR2 sequences are SQVTM and ANQGSEA. The CDR3 is made up of 15 amino acids.

The chain couples TRBV11-2 to TRBJ1-2; D may be TRBD1 (6 bases). The CDR3 length is 17 residues. Trimming left V 5 bases short and J 6 bases short, with 25 bases between. Germline V gene sequence: CDR1 SGHAT, CDR2 FQNNGV. CDR3 region: CASSDPGTNPAGDGYTF. The DNA for the CDR3 is TGTGCCAGCAGCGACCCTGGGACAAACCCTGCGGGGGATGGCTACACCTTC.

V gene TRBV30 combines with J gene TRBJ1-5; D unclear. Trimming removed 0 bases from V and 6 bases from J, with 18 bases in between. The CDR3 extends over 16 amino acids. Germline V gene lookup returns CDR1 GTSNPN and CDR2 SVGIG (reference sequence). The CDR3: CAWSVRLWEGGQPQHF. CDR3 nucleotides: TGTGCCTGGAGTGTACGCCTTTGGGAGGGCGGTCAGCCCCAGCATTTT.

The chain links TRBV6-1 to TRBJ2-2; no firm D call. This CDR3 region has 14 residues. V lost 7 bases and J lost 4, with 13 bases in between. Germline-derived CDR1 and CDR2 are MNHNS and SASEGT. The DNA for the CDR3 is TGTGCCAGCAATGGGTGGTCGGGCACCGGGGAGCTGTTTTTT. Protein sequence: CASNGWSGTGELFF.

Comment on this clone: Other DNA sequences in the sample encode the same CDR3. The chain is built from TRBV27 and TRBJ2-1, with D possibly being TRBD1 or TRBD2 (5 bases each). The CDR3 contains 13 residues. Trimming took 5 bases from V and 2 from J, leaving 7 bases between them. CDR1 and CDR2 (germline): MNHEY, SMNVEV (reference sequence). The DNA for the CDR3 is TGTGCCAGCAGTCAGGGACCCTACAATGAGCAGTTCTTC. This translates into CASSQGPYNEQFF.

The chain links TRBV4-1 to TRBJ1-3, with TRBD1 as a possible D gene (5 bases). V gave up 4 bases and J gave up 0 bases, with 19 bases separating them. Looked up from germline, CDR1 is MGHRA and CDR2 is YSYEKL. This CDR3 comprises 18 residues. Here the CDR3 DNA reads TGCGCCAGCAGCCTCCTTGACAGTAGCATTGTCTCTGGAAACACCATATATTTT. The encoded protein is CASSLLDSSIVSGNTIYF.

The CDR3 region is CASTPTQGYGYTF. In DNA form, the CDR3 reads TGCGCCAGCACCCCGACACAGGGCTATGGCTACACCTTC. The chain carries TRBV4-1 and TRBJ1-2; D perhaps matches TRBD1 (6 bases). There are 13 residues in the CDR3. The V end was cut by 7 bases, the J end by 4 bases, with 13 bases between. CDR1 MGHRA and CDR2 YSYEKL come from the germline V gene.

The chain joins TRBV5-1 to TRBJ1-1, with D maybe TRBD1 (6 bases). This CDR3 is built from 14 residues. The germline V and J ends were trimmed by 3 bases and 4 bases, with 13 bases remaining between them. In germline, CDR1 is SGHRS, CDR2 YFSETQ. In nucleotides, the CDR3 is TGCGCCAGCAGCTACAGGGCCCCGGGCACTGAAGCTTTCTTT. Protein sequence: CASSYRAPGTEAFF.

The chain uses TRBV27 and TRBJ2-1; possible D gene TRBD2, 5 bases. This CDR3 is 12 amino acids long. Germline V gives CDR1 MNHEY, CDR2 SMNVEV (reference sequence). With 5 bases removed from V and 7 bases from J, the gap between germline ends came to 9 bases. The CDR3 is CASSNSVNEQFF. In nucleotides, the CDR3 is TGTGCCAGCAGTAATAGCGTGAATGAGCAGTTCTTC.

This chain uses TRBV27 with TRBJ2-7, with D perhaps matching TRBD1 (6 bases). The germline V and J ends were trimmed by 6 bases and 2 bases, with 14 bases remaining between them. Germline V gives CDR1 MNHEY, CDR2 SMNVEV (reference sequence). The CDR3 is made up of 14 amino acids. The CDR3 coding sequence is TGTGCCAGCAGGTTGGGGGCAGCAACCTACGAGCAGTACTTC. It encodes CASRLGAATYEQYF.